These 30 T cell receptor beta chains came from one sample sequenced in a study of beta chain features in type 1 diabetes. What was sequenced were expressed TCRB transcripts, since all of the isolated RNA had been reverse transcribed. Assay used: immunoSEQ multiplex PCR; TCRdb lists only in-frame clones, some missing. The sample carries fewer than 500,000 clones, roughly 14% recorded once. The sequenced sample consisted of naive CD4+ T cells from blood. The receptors derive from a man aged 25 to 40 in good health.

The V and J genes are TRBV21-1 and TRBJ2-7. TRBV21-1 is shown as a pseudogene. The CDR3 loop spans 10 amino acids. CDR3 nucleotide sequence: TGTGCCAGCAGCACCCACGAGCAGTACGTC. The encoded protein is CASSTHEQYV.

The genes are TRBV6-6 and TRBJ2-7; D is undetermined. Germline CDR1 and CDR2: MNHNY and SVGAGI (reference sequence). The CDR3 loop spans 12 amino acids. Trimming left V 6 bases short and J 1 base short, with 7 bases between. The CDR3 protein is CASSPPSYEQYF. Here the CDR3 DNA reads TGTGCCAGCAGCCCCCCTTCCTACGAGCAGTACTTC.

This chain links TRBV4-1 with TRBJ2-6, with TRBD1 as a possible D gene (5 bases). Per germline, CDR1 MGHRA and CDR2 YSYEKL. V was cut by 0 bases and J by 2 bases, with 8 bases left in between. The CDR3 runs to 16 residues. The CDR3: CASSQDSRAGANVLTF. The CDR3 DNA is TGCGCCAGCAGCCAAGATAGCAGGGCTGGGGCCAACGTCCTGACTTTC.

CDR3 loop: CSVLNEKLFF. CDR3 in DNA: TGCAGCGTTCTTAATGAAAAACTGTTTTTT. V gene TRBV29-1 combines with J gene TRBJ1-4; D uncertain. Trimming left V 5 bases short and J 4 bases short, with 2 bases between. The CDR3 totals 10 residues. Looked up from germline, CDR1 is SQVTM and CDR2 is ANQGSEA.

In this sample, this clone turned up a few times. The chain recombines TRBV4-1 with TRBJ2-3; D not resolved. The V and J ends lost 0 bases and 2 bases respectively, with 9 bases between them. The CDR3 length is 15 residues. Germline V gene sequence: CDR1 MGHRA, CDR2 YSYEKL. Here the CDR3 reads CASSQDWPNTDTQYF. Here the CDR3 DNA reads TGCGCCAGCAGCCAAGATTGGCCAAACACAGATACGCAGTATTTT.

This clone appeared once. The chain employs TRBV7-8 and TRBJ2-4; TRBD1 is a possible D gene (6 bases). V lost 1 base and J 0 bases, leaving 16 bases between the germline ends. The CDR3 totals 18 residues. Germline values: CDR1 SGHVS, CDR2 FQNEAQ. CDR3 protein: CASSLEGHRLLAKNIQYF. The CDR3 DNA is TGTGCCAGCAGCTTAGAGGGACACAGACTTCTAGCCAAAAACATTCAGTACTTC. Drawing the rest from reference TRBV7-8 and TRBJ2-4, the complete variable domain is GAGVSQSPRYKVAKRGQDVALRCDPISGHVSLFWYQQALGQGPEFLTYFQNEAQLDKSGLPSDRFFAERPEGSVSTLKIQRTQQEDSAVYLCASSLEGHRLLAKNIQYFGAGTRLSVL.

This chain uses TRBV6-6 with TRBJ2-5; D uncertain. CDR1 and CDR2 (germline): MNHNY, SVGAGI (reference sequence). This CDR3 spans 12 amino acids. Trimming removed 4 bases at V and 5 bases at J, with 8 bases between. The CDR3 sequence: CASSSLWETQYF. Written as DNA, the CDR3 is TGTGCCAGCAGTTCCCTCTGGGAGACCCAGTACTTC.

The genes are TRBV7-3 and TRBJ2-1; 7 bases are shared with TRBD1. The V and J ends lost 5 bases and 9 bases, in that order; junction bases with no gene match: 7. CDR1 and CDR2 from the germline V gene are SGHTA and FQGTGA. The CDR3 contains 13 residues. The CDR3 bases are TGTGCCAGCAGCCCCAGACAGGGAAGTGAGCAGTTCTTC. Residues: CASSPRQGSEQFF.

The sample holds a few counts of this clone. The chain employs TRBV2 and TRBJ2-7; TRBD2 might be the D (5 bases). The V end was cut by 2 bases, the J end by 6 bases, with 11 bases between. Germline V gives CDR1 SNHLY, CDR2 FYNNEI. The CDR3 has 13 amino acids. Here the CDR3 DNA reads TGTGCCAGCAGTGAAACTAGTCCGGGCGAGCAGTACGTC. Its translation is CASSETSPGEQYV.

The genes are TRBV11-3 and TRBJ2-3; possible D gene TRBD2, 5 bases. Germline CDR1 SGHNT, CDR2 YENEEA. The CDR3 contains 12 residues. The ends were cut back, 6 bases at V and 2 bases at J, with 6 bases in the middle. In DNA, the CDR3 is TGTGCCAGCAGGCTAGCCACAGATACGCAGTATTTT. Amino acid sequence: CASRLATDTQYF.

Only a few counts were recorded for this clone. The chain has TRBV30 and TRBJ2-3, with D unresolved. The germline V gene has CDR1 GTSNPN and CDR2 SVGIG (reference sequence). Between the trimmed V and J ends, which lost 2 bases and 0 bases, there was a span of 9 bases. The CDR3 totals 14 residues. The CDR3 sequence: CAWSQESSTDTQYF. CDR3 nucleotide sequence: TGTGCCTGGAGTCAAGAGTCTAGCACAGATACGCAGTATTTT.

This chain joins TRBV10-3 and TRBJ2-3; perhaps TRBD2 as D (5 bases). The CDR3 runs to 13 residues. The ends were cut back, 9 bases at V and 2 bases at J, with 12 bases in the middle. Germline V gives CDR1 ENHRY, CDR2 SYGVKD. The CDR3 DNA is TGTGCCATTCAAGCGGACTCCACAGATACGCAGTATTTT. Protein product: CAIQADSTDTQYF.

This clone has just a few counts. The chain joins TRBV6-1 to TRBJ2-7; tentatively, D is TRBD1 (5 bases). Trimming took off 7 bases at V and 0 bases at J, with 13 bases between the two ends. The CDR3 is made up of 14 amino acids. CDR1 and CDR2 from the germline V gene are MNHNS and SASEGT. The DNA of the CDR3 is TGTGCCAGCACGGCGACAGTCAGCTCCTACGAGCAGTACTTC. Its protein product is CASTATVSSYEQYF.

V usage is TRBV9 and J usage is TRBJ2-3; TRBD1 matches at 9 bases. Germline V gives CDR1 SGDLS, CDR2 YYNGEE. V dropped 2 bases and J dropped 3; count of bases not matched to a gene: 7. The CDR3 sequence is 16 residues long. The CDR3 DNA is TGTGCCAGCAGCGTCGCCGGGACAGGGCGGACAGATACGCAGTATTTT. Residues: CASSVAGTGRTDTQYF.

The chain is built from TRBV4-3 and TRBJ2-2; D may be TRBD2 (5 bases). Germline values: CDR1 LGHNA, CDR2 YSLEER. The ends were cut back, 1 base at V and 7 bases at J, with 13 bases in the middle. This CDR3 comprises 15 residues. CDR3 protein: CASSQARTSYGELFF. The CDR3 region has the DNA TGCGCCAGCAGCCAAGCCCGTACTAGTTACGGGGAGCTGTTTTTT.

Only a few counts were recorded for this clone. The rearrangement uses TRBV5-1 and TRBJ1-1; D unresolved. Per the germline V gene, CDR1 is SGHRS and CDR2 is YFSETQ. V was trimmed by 0 bases and J by 3 bases, leaving 9 bases between them. The CDR3 has 14 amino acids. The CDR3 loop reads CASSLAVEYTEAFF. The DNA of the CDR3 is TGCGCCAGCAGCTTGGCCGTGGAATACACTGAAGCTTTCTTT.

This clone came up a few times. V usage is TRBV23-1 and J usage is TRBJ1-2; 9 bases are a match to TRBD1. TRBV23-1 has ORF status, its function being uncertain. The CDR3 contains 14 residues. V lost 2 bases, J lost 3 bases, and 1 base stayed unmatched. CDR3 loop: CASSQRTGDYGYTF. CDR3 sequence (DNA): TGCGCCAGCAGTCAAAGGACAGGGGACTATGGCTACACCTTC.

On this clone: The identical CDR3 is also encoded by other nucleotide sequences in the sample. The chain has TRBV7-9 and TRBJ1-1; D is unresolved. CDR1 and CDR2 (germline): SEHNR, FQNEAQ (reference sequence). Between the trimmed V and J ends, which lost 4 bases and 3 bases, there was a span of 3 bases. This CDR3 contains 11 residues. The CDR3 protein is CASSSYTEAFF. In DNA form, the CDR3 reads TGTGCCAGCAGCTCTTACACTGAAGCTTTCTTT.

This clone has a handful of counts. The V and J genes are TRBV15 and TRBJ2-7, with D tentatively TRBD1 (6 bases). The CDR3 contains 15 residues. Deletions cut 0 bases from V and 2 bases from J, with 11 bases between. Germline loops: CDR1 LNHNV, CDR2 YYDKDF (reference sequence). The CDR3 nucleotides are TGTGCCACCAGCAGAGATCACGGGACAACCTACGAGCAGTACTTC. Translating gives CATSRDHGTTYEQYF. Complete variable domain (other parts from reference TRBV15 and TRBJ2-7): DAMVIQNPRYQVTQFGKPVTLSCSQTLNHNVMYWYQQKSSQAPKLLFHYYDKDFNNEADTPDNFQSRRPNTSFCFLDIRSPGLGDTAMYLCATSRDHGTTYEQYFGPGTRLTVT.

Comment on this clone: A junction boundary mismatches the germline segment, possibly from a read error. The chain combines TRBV4-3 with TRBJ2-7; D gene unclear. Germline V gene data show CDR1 as LGHNA and CDR2 as YSLEER. The CDR3 spans 15 residues. The CDR3 reads CTSSQDMLLSYEQYF. The CDR3 DNA follows: TGCACCAGCAGCCAAGATATGCTACTCTCCTACGAGCAGTACTTC.

The CDR3 DNA follows: TGTGCCAGCAGTGGAACGGGACAGGGGAGAGGAAACACCATATATTTT. Translated, it gives CASSGTGQGRGNTIYF. The chain is built from TRBV6-1 and TRBJ1-3; 10 positions match TRBD1. Per the germline V gene, CDR1 is MNHNS and CDR2 is SASEGT. The CDR3 is made up of 16 amino acids. After removal of 4 bases from V and 4 bases from J, the junction contained 7 bases not matched to a gene.

This chain connects TRBV6-5 to TRBJ2-1, with D tentatively TRBD1 (5 bases). The CDR3 sequence is 13 residues long. Germline-derived CDR1 and CDR2 are MNHEY and SVGAGI. V gave up 8 bases and J gave up 9 bases, with 17 bases separating them. CDR3 protein: CASYQGWESEQFF. The CDR3 DNA reads as TGTGCCAGCTATCAGGGTTGGGAAAGTGAGCAGTTCTTC.

This clone was seen a few times. J is TRBJ1-2 and V is TRBV15, with D unclear. V lost 2 bases and J 6 bases, leaving 13 bases between the germline ends. Germline values: CDR1 LNHNV, CDR2 YYDKDF (reference sequence). The CDR3 consists of 14 residues. The CDR3 nucleotides are TGTGCCACCAGCAGAAGACGAACGTCGGATGGCTACACCTTC. This gives the protein CATSRRRTSDGYTF.

This clone has a handful of counts. The genes are TRBV5-4 and TRBJ2-5, with D perhaps TRBD1 (5 bases). Trimming cost V 4 bases and J 9 bases, with 19 bases left between them. Looked up from germline, CDR1 is SGHNT and CDR2 is YYREEE (reference sequence). There are 14 residues in the CDR3. The CDR3 DNA is TGTGCCAGCAGCCCGGAAACAGGACCTATGGCCCAGTACTTC. Encoded protein: CASSPETGPMAQYF.

This clone was seen more than once but under ten times. This chain uses TRBV9 with TRBJ1-2; tentatively, D is TRBD1 (5 bases). Germline V lookup: CDR1 SGDLS, CDR2 YYNGEE. The CDR3 has 13 amino acids. Between the trimmed V and J ends, which lost 4 bases and 1 base, there was a span of 8 bases. The CDR3 nucleotides are TGTGCCAGCAGCACGGACATTAACTATGGCTACACCTTC. Translated: CASSTDINYGYTF.

A few counts support this clone. The chain carries TRBV7-3 and TRBJ2-1; 7 positions agree with TRBD2. Trimming took 0 bases from V and 5 from J; bases not matched to a gene: 7. The germline V gene encodes CDR1 SGHTA and CDR2 FQGTGA. This CDR3 is built from 16 residues. The CDR3 nucleotides read TGTGCCAGCAGCTTAACCCGGGCTAGCGGTCACAATGAGCAGTTCTTC. Residues: CASSLTRASGHNEQFF.

A few counts support this clone. The chain combines TRBV2 with TRBJ1-5; tentative D call: TRBD1 (5 bases). V shed 7 bases and J shed 7 bases, with 17 bases lying between them. The germline gives CDR1 SNHLY, CDR2 FYNNEI. This CDR3 is 14 amino acids long. CDR3: CASMERLGVQPQHF. The CDR3 nucleotides are TGTGCCAGCATGGAGAGACTAGGGGTCCAGCCCCAGCATTTT.

The table lists this clone with a few counts. V usage is TRBV4-3 and J usage is TRBJ1-2; 12 positions match TRBD1. This CDR3 is built from 16 residues. The V gene's germline CDR1 is LGHNA and CDR2 YSLEER. The V gene end was trimmed by 3 bases and the J gene end by 4 bases; junction bases not matched to a gene: 6. CDR3 protein: CASSHRPGQGAYGYTF. CDR3 DNA: TGCGCCAGCAGCCACCGACCGGGACAGGGGGCCTATGGCTACACCTTC.

The rearrangement links TRBV7-2 to TRBJ2-2; D possibly uses TRBD1 or TRBD2 (5 bases each). The germline V and J ends were trimmed by 1 base and 0 bases, with 15 bases remaining between them. Germline V lookup: CDR1 SGHTA, CDR2 FQGNSA. The CDR3 sequence is 18 residues long. For the CDR3, the DNA is TGTGCCAGCAGCTTAGTCCCACCGGGACCGCCGAACACCGGGGAGCTGTTTTTT. This gives the protein CASSLVPPGPPNTGELFF.

The chain carries TRBV7-9 and TRBJ2-1, with a weak D call TRBD1 (6 bases). The germline V and J ends were trimmed by 4 bases and 0 bases, with 13 bases remaining between them. Looked up from germline, CDR1 is SEHNR and CDR2 is FQNEAQ (reference sequence). The CDR3 length is 16 residues. In nucleotides, the CDR3 is TGTGCCAGCAGCTCCTTCTACAGGGTCTCCTACAATGAGCAGTTCTTC. Its protein product is CASSSFYRVSYNEQFF. Full variable domain (remainder filled in from reference TRBV7-9 and TRBJ2-1): DTGVSQNPRHKITKRGQNVTFRCDPISEHNRLYWYRQTLGQGPEFLTYFQNEAQLEKSRLLSDRFSAERPKGSFSTLEIQRTEQGDSAMYLCASSSFYRVSYNEQFFGPGTRLTVL.